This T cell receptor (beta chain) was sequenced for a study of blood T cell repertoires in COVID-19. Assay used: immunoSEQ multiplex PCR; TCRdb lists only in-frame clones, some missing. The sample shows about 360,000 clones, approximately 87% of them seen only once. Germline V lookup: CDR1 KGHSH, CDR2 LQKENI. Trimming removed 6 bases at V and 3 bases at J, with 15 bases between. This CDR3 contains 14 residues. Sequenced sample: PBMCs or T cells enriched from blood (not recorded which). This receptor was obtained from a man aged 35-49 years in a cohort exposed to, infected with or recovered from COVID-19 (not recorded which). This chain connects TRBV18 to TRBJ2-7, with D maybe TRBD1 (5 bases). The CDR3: CASSTNGQDYEQYF. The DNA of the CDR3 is TGTGCCAGCTCTACCAACGGACAAGACTACGAGCAGTACTTC.